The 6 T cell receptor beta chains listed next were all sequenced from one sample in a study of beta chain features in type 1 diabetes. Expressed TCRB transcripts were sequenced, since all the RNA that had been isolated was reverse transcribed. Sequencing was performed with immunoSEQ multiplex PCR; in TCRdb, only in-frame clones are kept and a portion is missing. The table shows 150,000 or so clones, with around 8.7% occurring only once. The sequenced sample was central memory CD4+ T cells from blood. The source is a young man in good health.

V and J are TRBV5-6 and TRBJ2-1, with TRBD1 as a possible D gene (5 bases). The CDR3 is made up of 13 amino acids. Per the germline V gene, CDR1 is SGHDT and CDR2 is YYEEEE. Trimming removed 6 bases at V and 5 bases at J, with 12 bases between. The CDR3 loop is CASTYDRDNEQFF. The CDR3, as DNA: TGTGCCAGCACCTACGACAGAGACAATGAGCAGTTCTTC.

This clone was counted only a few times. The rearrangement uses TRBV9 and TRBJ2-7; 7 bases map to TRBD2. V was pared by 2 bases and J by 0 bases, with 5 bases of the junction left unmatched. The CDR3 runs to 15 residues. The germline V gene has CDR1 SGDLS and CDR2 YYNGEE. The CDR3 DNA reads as TGTGCCAGCAGCGTGGGGGGGAAGTTCTCCTACGAGCAGTACTTC. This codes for CASSVGGKFSYEQYF. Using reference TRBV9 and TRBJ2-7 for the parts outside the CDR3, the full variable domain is DSGVTQTPKHLITATGQRVTLRCSPRSGDLSVYWYQQSLDQGLQFLIQYYNGEERAKGNILERFSAQQFPDLHSELNLSSLELGDSALYFCASSVGGKFSYEQYFGPGTRLTVT.

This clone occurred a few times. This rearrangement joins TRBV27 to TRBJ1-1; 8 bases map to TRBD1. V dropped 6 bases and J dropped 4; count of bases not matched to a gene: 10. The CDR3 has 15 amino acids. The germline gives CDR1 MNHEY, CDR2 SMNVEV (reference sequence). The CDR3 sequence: CASRALQGGGTEAFF. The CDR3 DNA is TGTGCCAGCAGGGCCTTACAGGGGGGCGGCACTGAAGCTTTCTTT.

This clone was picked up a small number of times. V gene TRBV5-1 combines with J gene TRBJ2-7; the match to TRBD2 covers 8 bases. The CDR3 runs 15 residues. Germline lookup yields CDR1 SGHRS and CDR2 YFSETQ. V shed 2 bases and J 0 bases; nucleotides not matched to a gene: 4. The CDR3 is CASSFFSGASYEQYF. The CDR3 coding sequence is TGCGCCAGCAGCTTCTTTAGCGGGGCCTCCTACGAGCAGTACTTC.

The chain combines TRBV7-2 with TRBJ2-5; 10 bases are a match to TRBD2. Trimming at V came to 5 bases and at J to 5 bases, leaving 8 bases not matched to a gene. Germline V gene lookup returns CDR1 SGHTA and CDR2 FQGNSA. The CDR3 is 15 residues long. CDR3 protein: CASSGSGGGWETQYF. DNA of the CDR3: TGTGCCAGCAGCGGAAGCGGGGGGGGCTGGGAGACCCAGTACTTC.

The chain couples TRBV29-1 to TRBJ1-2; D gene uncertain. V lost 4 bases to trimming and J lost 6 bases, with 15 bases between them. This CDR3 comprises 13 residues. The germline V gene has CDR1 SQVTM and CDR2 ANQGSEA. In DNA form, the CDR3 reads TGCAGCGTTGTGTCCGTGGGCTCGGATGGCTACACCTTC. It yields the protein CSVVSVGSDGYTF.